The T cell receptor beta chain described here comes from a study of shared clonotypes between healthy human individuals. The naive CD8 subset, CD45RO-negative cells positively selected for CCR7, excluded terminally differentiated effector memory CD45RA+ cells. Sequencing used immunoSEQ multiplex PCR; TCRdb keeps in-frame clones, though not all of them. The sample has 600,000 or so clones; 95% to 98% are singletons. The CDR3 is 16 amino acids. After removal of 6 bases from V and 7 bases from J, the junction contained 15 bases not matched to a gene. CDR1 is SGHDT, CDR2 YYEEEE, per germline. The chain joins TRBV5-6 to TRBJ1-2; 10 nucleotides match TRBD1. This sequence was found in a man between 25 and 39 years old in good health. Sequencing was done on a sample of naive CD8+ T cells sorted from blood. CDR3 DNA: TGTGCCAGCAATGACTCCGGGACAGGGGTTCGTCGTGGCTACACCTTC. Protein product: CASNDSGTGVRRGYTF.